What follows are 10 T cell receptor beta chains derived from one specimen sequenced in a study of T cell responses to AZD1222 COVID-19 vaccine (dated by TCRdb to the early 2020s). In the paper's terms, the time point label means: baseline before first vaccination. The library was prepared using the immunoSEQ multiplex PCR assay. In its TCRdb copy, this immuneACCESS table keeps in-frame sequences only and misses some clones. Where compared with another copy, unresolved V genes explain less than half of these, and the others have no known cause. The sample includes approximately 190,000 clones, with approximately 91% observed a single time. The top ten hold roughly 0.99% of the sample. Material: peripheral blood, obtained on day 0 of AZD1222 vaccination. Source of these receptors: an adult in good health.

The chain couples TRBV28 to TRBJ1-6; perhaps TRBD1 as D (6 bases). V was shortened by 4 bases and J by 9 bases, with 16 bases between the two germline ends. Germline-derived CDR1 and CDR2 are MDHEN and SYDVKM. This CDR3 is 15 amino acids long. This CDR3 is CASSSLSGARSPLHF. In nucleotides, the CDR3 is TGTGCCAGCAGTTCTTTGTCGGGGGCGCGTTCACCCCTCCACTTT. Using reference TRBV28 and TRBJ1-6 for the parts outside the CDR3, the full variable domain is DVKVTQSSRYLVKRTGEKVFLECVQDMDHENMFWYRQDPGLGLRLIYFSYDVKMKEKGDIPEGYSVSREKKERFSLILESASTNQTSMYLCASSSLSGARSPLHFGNGTRLTVT.

CDR3 residues: CASSLLVGEQYF. The CDR3 coding sequence is TGTGCCAGCAGCTTATTGGTTGGCGAGCAGTACTTC. The rearrangement joins TRBV7-9 to TRBJ2-7; unclear D gene. The CDR3 is 12 residues long. From germline, CDR1 is SEHNR and CDR2 FQNEAQ (reference sequence). Deletions cut 2 bases from V and 6 bases from J, with 8 bases between. The whole variable domain, remainder taken from reference TRBV7-9 and TRBJ2-7, is DTGVSQNPRHKITKRGQNVTFRCDPISEHNRLYWYRQTLGQGPEFLTYFQNEAQLEKSRLLSDRFSAERPKGSFSTLEIQRTEQGDSAMYLCASSLLVGEQYFGPGTRLTVT.

V usage is TRBV28 and J usage is TRBJ2-1, with D possibly TRBD1 on 6 matching bases. The germline V gene encodes CDR1 MDHEN and CDR2 SYDVKM. Between the trimmed V and J ends, which lost 7 bases and 8 bases, there was a span of 21 bases. There are 15 residues in the CDR3. The CDR3 nucleotides read TGTGCCAGCAAAAGGGGGTTCGAGGGTAACGATGAGCAGTTCTTC. It translates to CASKRGFEGNDEQFF.

The gene calls are TRBV9 and TRBJ2-7; TRBD2 agrees at 8 bases. J lost 5 bases, V lost 4 bases, and 8 bases had no gene match. Germline V gene data show CDR1 as SGDLS and CDR2 as YYNGEE. There are 14 residues in the CDR3. Written as DNA, the CDR3 is TGTGCCAGCAGCCCCGGGGGGGGGACCCACGAGCAGTACTTC. It specifies CASSPGGGTHEQYF.

J is TRBJ2-5 and V is TRBV2, with a tentative D call TRBD1 (8 bases). Germline V gene sequence: CDR1 SNHLY, CDR2 FYNNEI. The CDR3 is made up of 16 amino acids. V lost 8 bases, J lost 3 bases, and 22 bases lay in between. CDR3 loop: CASRRGTGGGKETQYF. DNA of the CDR3: TGTGCCAGCCGACGGGGTACAGGGGGAGGGAAAGAGACCCAGTACTTC.

The V call is TRBV9, the J call TRBJ1-4; 7 bases map to TRBD1. The V gene end was trimmed by 3 bases and the J gene end by 5 bases; junction bases not matched to a gene: 10. CDR3 length equals 16 residues. Germline loops: CDR1 SGDLS, CDR2 YYNGEE. The CDR3 DNA sequence: TGTGCCAGCAGCGCCGGGACAGCCTTGATGAATGAAAAACTGTTTTTT. Its protein product is CASSAGTALMNEKLFF.

Points on this clone: The junction differs from germline at one of its ends, possibly a read error. The chain combines TRBV2 with TRBJ1-6; TRBD1 matches at 7 bases. CDR1 and CDR2 from the germline V gene are SNHLY and FYNNEI. This CDR3 region has 15 residues. The CDR3 loop reads CASSTQGGYSSPLHF. The CDR3 DNA follows: TGTGCCAGCAGTACCCAGGGGGGGTATAGTTCACCCCTCCACTTT.

This clone turned up a few times. V is TRBV27 and J is TRBJ1-4; 7 bases align to TRBD1. Germline values: CDR1 MNHEY, CDR2 SMNVEV (reference sequence). Trimming cost V 5 bases and J 14 bases; bases outside gene matches: 8. The CDR3 runs to 12 residues. This CDR3 is CASSIDRAKLFF. The CDR3, as DNA: TGTGCCAGCAGTATAGACAGGGCAAAGCTGTTTTTT. Full variable domain (remainder filled in from reference TRBV27 and TRBJ1-4): EAQVTQNPRYLITVTGKKLTVTCSQNMNHEYMSWYRQDPGLGLRQIYYSMNVEVTDKGDVPEGYKVSRKEKRNFPLILESPSPNQTSLYFCASSIDRAKLFFGSGTQLSVL.

The chain combines TRBV5-8 with TRBJ2-1; D is undetermined. The CDR3 totals 16 residues. The V end lost 0 bases, the J end lost 10 bases, and 20 bases lay between the germline ends. Per the germline V gene, CDR1 is SGHTS and CDR2 is YDEGEE. In DNA form, the CDR3 reads TGTGCCAGCAGCTTGGATCTCTCGGGTCGCCCTGGGGAGCAGTTCTTC. Amino acids: CASSLDLSGRPGEQFF. Complete variable domain (other parts from reference TRBV5-8 and TRBJ2-1): EAGVTQSPTHLIKTRGQQATLRCSPISGHTSVYWYQQALGLGLQFLLWYDEGEERNRGNFPPRFSGRQFPNYSSELNVNALELEDSALYLCASSLDLSGRPGEQFFGPGTRLTVL.

CDR3 bases: TGTGCCAGCAGTCGGGACATTGCCTACGAGCAGTACTTC. Its protein product is CASSRDIAYEQYF. The chain has TRBV2 and TRBJ2-7; tentatively, D is TRBD1 (6 bases). V shed 5 bases and J shed 2 bases, with 10 bases lying between them. CDR1 and CDR2 from the germline V gene are SNHLY and FYNNEI. The CDR3 runs 13 residues.